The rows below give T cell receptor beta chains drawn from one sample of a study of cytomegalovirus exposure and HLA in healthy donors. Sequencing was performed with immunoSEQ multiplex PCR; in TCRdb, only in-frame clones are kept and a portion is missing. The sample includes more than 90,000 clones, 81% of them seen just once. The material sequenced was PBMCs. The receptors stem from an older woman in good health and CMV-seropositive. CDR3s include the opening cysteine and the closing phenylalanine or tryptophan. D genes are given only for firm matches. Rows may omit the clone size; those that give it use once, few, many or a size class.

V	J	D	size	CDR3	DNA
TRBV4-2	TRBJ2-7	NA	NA	CASSFRGYEQYF	TGTGCCAGCAGCTTTAGGGGGTACGAGCAGTACTTC
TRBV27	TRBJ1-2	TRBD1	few	CASSWDRDDGYTF	TGTGCCAGCAGTTGGGACAGGGACGATGGCTACACCTTC
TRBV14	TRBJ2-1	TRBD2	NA	CASSQRLAGGSYNEQFF	TGTGCCAGCAGCCAGAGACTAGCGGGCGGCTCCTACAATGAGCAGTTCTTC
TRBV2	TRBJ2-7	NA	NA	CASIVRTASYEQYF	TGTGCCAGCATTGTTCGGACTGCCTCCTACGAGCAGTACTTC
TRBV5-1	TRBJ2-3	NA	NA	CASSWTVTDTQYF	TGCGCCAGCAGTTGGACAGTCACAGATACGCAGTATTTT
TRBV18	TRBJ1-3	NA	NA	CASSLAGAQNTIYF	TGTGCCAGCTCACTTGCAGGGGCTCAAAACACCATATATTTT
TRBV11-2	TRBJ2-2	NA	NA	CASSLPPAHTGELFF	TGTGCCAGCAGCTTACCCCCAGCGCACACCGGGGAGCTGTTTTTT
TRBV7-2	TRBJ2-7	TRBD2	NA	CASSLMGRDYEQYF	TGTGCCAGCAGCCTCATGGGGAGGGACTACGAGCAGTACTTC
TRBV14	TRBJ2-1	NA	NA	CASSPPRGNSYNEQFF	TGTGCCAGCAGCCCCCCGAGGGGGAACTCCTACAATGAGCAGTTCTTC
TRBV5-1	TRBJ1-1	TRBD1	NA	CASSLGDRTFLNTEAFF	TGCGCCAGCAGCTTGGGGGACAGAACATTCTTGAACACTGAAGCTTTCTTT
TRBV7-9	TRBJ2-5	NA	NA	CASSLSQPGETQYF	TGTGCCAGCAGCTTAAGCCAGCCCGGGGAGACCCAGTACTTC
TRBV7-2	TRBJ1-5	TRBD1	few	CASSPPGQGAYQPQHF	TGTGCCAGCAGCCCCCCGGGACAGGGGGCTTATCAGCCCCAGCATTTT
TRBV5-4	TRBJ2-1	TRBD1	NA	CASSLDRGWSEQFF	TGTGCCAGCAGCTTGGACAGGGGTTGGAGTGAGCAGTTCTTC
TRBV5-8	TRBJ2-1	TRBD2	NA	CASSSGLAGGGYNEQFF	TGTGCCAGCAGCTCGGGACTAGCGGGAGGTGGCTACAATGAGCAGTTCTTC
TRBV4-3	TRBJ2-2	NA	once	CASSQDAGRETGELFF	TGCGCCAGCAGCCAAGATGCGGGAAGGGAGACCGGGGAGCTGTTTTTT
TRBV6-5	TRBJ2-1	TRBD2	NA	CASSGTSGPQFF	TGTGCCAGCAGCGGGACTAGCGGGCCGCAGTTCTTC
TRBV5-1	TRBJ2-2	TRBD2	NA	CASSLSSGRAAGELFF	TGCGCCAGCAGCTTGTCTAGCGGGAGGGCAGCCGGGGAGCTGTTTTTT
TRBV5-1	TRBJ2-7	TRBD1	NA	CASSLEQGAYEQYF	TGCGCCAGCAGCTTGGAGCAGGGGGCCTACGAGCAGTACTTC
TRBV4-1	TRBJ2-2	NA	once	CASSQDGTGVVAGELFF	TGCGCCAGCAGCCAAGATGGGACTGGAGTCGTTGCCGGGGAGCTGTTTTTT
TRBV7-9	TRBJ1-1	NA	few	CASSLQGRNTEAFF	TGTGCCAGCAGCTTACAGGGCCGGAACACTGAAGCTTTCTTT
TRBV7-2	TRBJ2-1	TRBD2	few	CASSYRSGRRYNEQFF	TGTGCCAGCAGCTATCGTAGCGGGAGAAGATACAATGAGCAGTTCTTC
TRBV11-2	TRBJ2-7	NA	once	CASSSTLEGLSYEQYF	TGTGCCAGCAGCTCAACTCTGGAGGGGCTTTCCTACGAGCAGTACTTC
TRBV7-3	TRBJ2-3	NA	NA	CASSYLANTDTQYF	TGTGCCAGCAGCTATCTAGCGAACACAGATACGCAGTATTTT
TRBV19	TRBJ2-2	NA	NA	CASNSGLWGTGELFF	TGTGCCAGTAATAGCGGATTGTGGGGCACCGGGGAGCTGTTTTTT